One sample yielded the 24 T cell receptor beta chains listed below, sequenced in a study of monozygotic twins with inflammatory bowel disease. TCRdb re-analyzed the 5' RACE reads; it lists each CDR3 protein once, without DNA. Reported are fewer than 550,000 distinct CDR3 sequences; the ten largest clones contain around 2.4%. The sample comprised blood. These receptors were taken from a human donor with ulcerative colitis or Crohn's disease, or a healthy co-twin of an affected twin (not recorded which).

J is TRBJ1-1 and V is TRBV29-1; TCRdb lists TRBD1, though no DNA is available to test this call. The CDR3 has 14 residues. Germline CDR1 and CDR2: SQVTM and ANQGSEA. The CDR3 loop is CSVEDRDRVPKAFF.

This rearrangement joins TRBV27 to TRBJ2-1; with no DNA, the TCRdb D assignment of TRBD1 cannot be verified. CDR1 and CDR2 (germline): MNHEY, SMNVEV (reference sequence). The CDR3 runs 14 residues. This CDR3 is CASSLRDRGNEQFF.

The rearrangement joins TRBV12-3 or TRBV12-4 to TRBJ2-7. The CDR3 has 14 residues. The CDR3 reads CASTQEDGSYEQYF.

The chain carries TRBV14 and TRBJ1-6; TCRdb designates TRBD1, a call that cannot be tested without DNA. In germline, CDR1 is SGHDN, CDR2 FVKESK. This CDR3 has 13 residues. This CDR3 reads CATSRQGALPLHF.

The chain employs TRBV4-3 and TRBJ2-1. CDR3 size: 14 residues. Germline values: CDR1 LGHNA, CDR2 YSLEER. The CDR3: CASSPRYGDNEQFF.

The gene calls are TRBV12-3 or TRBV12-4 and TRBJ2-5; TCRdb proposes TRBD1, but this gene call is untestable without DNA. This CDR3 has 14 amino acids. CDR3 residues: CASSFSGGGETQYF.

The chain employs TRBV19 and TRBJ2-1; without DNA, the TCRdb call of TRBD2 cannot be checked. The CDR3 runs to 14 residues. Germline values: CDR1 LNHDA, CDR2 SQIVND (reference sequence). CDR3 sequence: CASSMGLGDNEQFF.

The gene calls are TRBV5-1 and TRBJ2-3; TCRdb designates TRBD1, a call that cannot be tested without DNA. CDR1 and CDR2 (germline): SGHRS, YFSETQ. The CDR3 sequence is 15 residues long. The CDR3 loop is CASSPSPDRGDTQYF.

The chain uses TRBV29-1 and TRBJ2-2; lacking DNA, the TRBD1 call made by TCRdb goes unchecked. Germline CDR1 and CDR2: SQVTM and ANQGSEA. The CDR3 contains 12 residues. The CDR3 protein is CSVRPDTGELFF.

The CDR3 reads CASSFLGHFTDTQYF. V gene TRBV5-5 combines with J gene TRBJ2-3; TCRdb proposes TRBD1, but this gene call is untestable without DNA. This CDR3 has 15 residues. Germline V lookup: CDR1 SGHKS, CDR2 YYEKEE (reference sequence).

The J gene is TRBJ2-1, the V gene TRBV18; TCRdb names TRBD1, which stays unverified in the absence of DNA. The CDR3 has 16 amino acids. The germline CDR1 and CDR2 sequences are KGHSH and LQKENI. CDR3: CASSSEGTGGYNEQFF.

The chain has TRBV20-1 and TRBJ1-2; TCRdb's D call of TRBD1 is untestable without DNA. CDR1 and CDR2 (germline): DFQATT, SNEGSKA (reference sequence). The CDR3 sequence is 15 residues long. This chain's CDR3 is CSAREPGQKNYGYTF.

This chain joins TRBV5-4 and TRBJ2-2. The CDR3 runs to 16 residues. Per germline, CDR1 SGHNT and CDR2 YYREEE (reference sequence). The CDR3 sequence: CASSSWTAANTGELFF.

This chain's CDR3 is CASSLGQGDYEQYF. This chain links TRBV7-2 with TRBJ2-7; the D call of TRBD1 rests on TCRdb alone, since no DNA is present to check it. The germline CDR1 and CDR2 sequences are SGHTA and FQGNSA. The CDR3 consists of 14 residues.

The CDR3 reads CASSLGLGNTGELFF. The V call is TRBV7-9, the J call TRBJ2-2; TCRdb names TRBD2, which stays unverified in the absence of DNA. There are 15 residues in the CDR3. Germline loops: CDR1 SEHNR, CDR2 FQNEAQ (reference sequence).

The chain uses TRBV11-2 and TRBJ1-4. The CDR3 is 19 residues long. Germline V CDR1 and CDR2: SGHAT, FQNNGV. CDR3 sequence reads: CASSLNKIPSGSGNEKLFF.

CDR3 residues: CASRHSGGSGNTIYF. The chain links TRBV11-2 to TRBJ1-3; checking the TCRdb D call of TRBD1 is not possible without DNA. CDR1 and CDR2 from the germline V gene are SGHAT and FQNNGV. The CDR3 has 15 amino acids.

The rearrangement joins TRBV11-1 to TRBJ2-7; with no DNA, the TCRdb D assignment of TRBD1 cannot be verified. CDR3 size: 14 residues. Per the germline V gene, CDR1 is SGHAT and CDR2 is FQDESV (reference sequence). This CDR3 is CASSRGQYTYEQYF.

The chain couples TRBV6-6 to TRBJ2-1. The germline gives CDR1 MNHNY, CDR2 SVGAGI (reference sequence). CDR3 length equals 14 residues. The CDR3 loop reads CASSWGSSYNEQFF.

The V and J genes are TRBV7-3 and TRBJ2-3; without DNA, the TCRdb call of TRBD1 cannot be checked. The CDR3 contains 15 residues. Germline CDR1 is SGHTA and CDR2 is FQGTGA. The CDR3 spells CASSLVGTRTDTQYF.

The rearrangement uses TRBV6-5 and TRBJ2-3; TCRdb's D gene call, TRBD2, goes unchecked for lack of DNA. The CDR3 is 15 residues long. The V gene's germline CDR1 is MNHEY and CDR2 SVGAGI. The chain's CDR3 is CASSYSGSGTDTQYF.

This chain links TRBV5-1 with TRBJ2-1. Germline-derived CDR1 and CDR2 are SGHRS and YFSETQ. The CDR3 length is 13 residues. CDR3 sequence: CASSWEGTNEQFF.

V usage is TRBV29-1 and J usage is TRBJ1-4. CDR3 size: 11 residues. The germline V gene encodes CDR1 SQVTM and CDR2 ANQGSEA. CDR3 sequence: CSAALNEKLFF.

The chain combines TRBV20-1 with TRBJ1-1. Germline-derived CDR1 and CDR2 are DFQATT and SNEGSKA (reference sequence). The CDR3 consists of 12 residues. The CDR3 protein is CSARDTITEAFF.